This T cell receptor (beta chain) was retrieved from a study of blood T cells in healthy people across ages. Findings and caveats of the study: Older age coincided with a roughly linear decline in TCR beta diversity per million T cells.

This clonotype was detected only a few times. What it binds is not known. Alongside a J-beta primer mix, a sample-barcoded 5' primer served in a second PCR lasting about 6 to 12 cycles. TCRdb ran MiXCR on the 5' RACE reads and lists one entry per CDR3 protein. The sample has approximately 1.5 million distinct CDR3 sequences, roughly two fifths seen once. Donors ranged from about 6 to 90 years old and were healthy Caucasians in Russia. Total RNA extracted from each sample amounted to at least 6 micrograms. V gave up 7 bases and J gave up 4 bases, with 16 bases separating them. The CDR3 contains 14 residues. In germline, CDR1 is MNHNS, CDR2 SASEGT.

Material: blood. This clonotype originated in a woman between 18 and 29 years old in good health. This sequence joins TRBV6-1 and TRBJ1-2, with D possibly being TRBD1 (5 bases). The CDR3 here is CASIRRAEGYGYTF. DNA for the CDR3: TGTGCCAGCATACGCAGGGCAGAGGGCTATGGCTACACCTTC.